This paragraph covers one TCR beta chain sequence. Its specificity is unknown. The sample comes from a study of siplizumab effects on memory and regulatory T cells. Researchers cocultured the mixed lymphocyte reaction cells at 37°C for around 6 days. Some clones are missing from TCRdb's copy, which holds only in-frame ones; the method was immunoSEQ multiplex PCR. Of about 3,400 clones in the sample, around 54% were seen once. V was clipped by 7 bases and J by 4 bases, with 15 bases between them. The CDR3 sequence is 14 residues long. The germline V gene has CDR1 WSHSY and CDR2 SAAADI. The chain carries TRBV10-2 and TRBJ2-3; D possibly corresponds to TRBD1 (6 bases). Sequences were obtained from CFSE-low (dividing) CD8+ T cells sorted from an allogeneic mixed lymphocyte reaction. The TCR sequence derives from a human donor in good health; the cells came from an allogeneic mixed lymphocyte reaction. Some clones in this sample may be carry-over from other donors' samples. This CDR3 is CASTWNRAADTQYF. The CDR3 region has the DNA TGCGCCAGCACTTGGAACAGGGCGGCAGATACGCAGTATTTT.